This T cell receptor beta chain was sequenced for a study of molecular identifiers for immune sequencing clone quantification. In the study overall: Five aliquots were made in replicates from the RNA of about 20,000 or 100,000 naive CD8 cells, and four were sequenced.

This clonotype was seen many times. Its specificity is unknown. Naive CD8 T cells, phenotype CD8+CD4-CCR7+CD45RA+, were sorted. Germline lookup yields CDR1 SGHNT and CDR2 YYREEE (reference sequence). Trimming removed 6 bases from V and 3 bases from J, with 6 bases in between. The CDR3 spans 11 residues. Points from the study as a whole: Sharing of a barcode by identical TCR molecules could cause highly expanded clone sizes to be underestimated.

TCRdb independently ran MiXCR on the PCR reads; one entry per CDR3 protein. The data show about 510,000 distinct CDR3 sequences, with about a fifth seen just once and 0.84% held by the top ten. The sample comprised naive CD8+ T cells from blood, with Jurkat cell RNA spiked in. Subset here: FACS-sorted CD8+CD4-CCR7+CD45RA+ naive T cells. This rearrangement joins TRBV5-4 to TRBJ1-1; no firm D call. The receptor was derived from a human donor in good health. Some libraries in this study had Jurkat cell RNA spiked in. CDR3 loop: CASIADTEAFF. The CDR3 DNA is TGTGCCAGCATCGCGGACACTGAAGCTTTCTTT.